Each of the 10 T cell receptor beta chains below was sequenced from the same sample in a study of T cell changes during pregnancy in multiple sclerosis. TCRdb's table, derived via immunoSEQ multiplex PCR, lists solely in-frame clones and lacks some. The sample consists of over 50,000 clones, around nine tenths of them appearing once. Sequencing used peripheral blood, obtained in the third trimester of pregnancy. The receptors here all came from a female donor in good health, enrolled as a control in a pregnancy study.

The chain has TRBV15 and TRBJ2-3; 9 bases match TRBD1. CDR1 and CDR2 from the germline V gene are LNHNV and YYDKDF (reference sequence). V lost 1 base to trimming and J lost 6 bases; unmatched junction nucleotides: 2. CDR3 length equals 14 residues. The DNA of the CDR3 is TGTGCCACCAGCAGAGGGACAGGGGCGGATACGCAGTATTTT. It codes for CATSRGTGADTQYF. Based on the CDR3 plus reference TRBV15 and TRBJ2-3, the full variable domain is DAMVIQNPRYQVTQFGKPVTLSCSQTLNHNVMYWYQQKSSQAPKLLFHYYDKDFNNEADTPDNFQSRRPNTSFCFLDIRSPGLGDTAMYLCATSRGTGADTQYFGPGTRLTVL.

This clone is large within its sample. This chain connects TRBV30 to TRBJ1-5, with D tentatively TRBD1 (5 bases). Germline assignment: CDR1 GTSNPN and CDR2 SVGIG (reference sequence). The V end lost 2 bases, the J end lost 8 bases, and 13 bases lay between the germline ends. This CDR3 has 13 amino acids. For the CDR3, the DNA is TGTGCCTGGAGTCCGCCGGGGGGAGAGCCCCAGCATTTT. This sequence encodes CAWSPPGGEPQHF.

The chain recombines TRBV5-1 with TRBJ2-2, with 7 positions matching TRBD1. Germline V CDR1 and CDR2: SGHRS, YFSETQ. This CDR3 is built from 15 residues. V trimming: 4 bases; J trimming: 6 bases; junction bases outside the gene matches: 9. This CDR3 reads CASSPGTVAAGELFF. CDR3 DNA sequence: TGCGCCAGCAGCCCAGGGACAGTGGCGGCCGGGGAGCTGTTTTTT.

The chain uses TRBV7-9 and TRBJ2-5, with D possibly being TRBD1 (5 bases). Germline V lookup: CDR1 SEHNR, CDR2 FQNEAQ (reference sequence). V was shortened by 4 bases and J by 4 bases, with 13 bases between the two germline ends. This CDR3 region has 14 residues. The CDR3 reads CASSYRQPVETQYF. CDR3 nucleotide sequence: TGTGCCAGCAGCTACCGACAGCCCGTAGAGACCCAGTACTTC.

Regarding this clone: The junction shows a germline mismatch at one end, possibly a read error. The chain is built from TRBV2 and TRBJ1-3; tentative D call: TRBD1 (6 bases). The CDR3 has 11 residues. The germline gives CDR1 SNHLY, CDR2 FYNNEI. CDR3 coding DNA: TGTGCCAGCAGTTCCGGGACATTGCTACTCTTT. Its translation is CASSSGTLLLF.

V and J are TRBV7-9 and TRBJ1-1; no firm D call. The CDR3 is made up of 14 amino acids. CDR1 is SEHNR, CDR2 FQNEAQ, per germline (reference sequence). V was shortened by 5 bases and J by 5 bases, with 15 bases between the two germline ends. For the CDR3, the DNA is TGTGCCAGCAGCCACCCCGGGTCGAGAACTGAAGCTTTCTTT. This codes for CASSHPGSRTEAFF.

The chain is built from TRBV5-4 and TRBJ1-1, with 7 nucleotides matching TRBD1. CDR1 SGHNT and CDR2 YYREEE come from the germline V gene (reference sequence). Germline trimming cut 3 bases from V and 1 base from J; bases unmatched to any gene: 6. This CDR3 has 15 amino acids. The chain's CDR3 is CASSSRDSKNTEAFF. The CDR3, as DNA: TGTGCCAGCAGCTCCCGGGACAGCAAGAACACTGAAGCTTTCTTT.

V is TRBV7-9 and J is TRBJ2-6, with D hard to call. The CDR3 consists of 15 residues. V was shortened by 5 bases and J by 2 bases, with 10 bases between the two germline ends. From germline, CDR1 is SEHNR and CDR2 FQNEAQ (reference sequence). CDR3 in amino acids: CASSVGPAGANVLTF. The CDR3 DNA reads TGTGCCAGCAGCGTTGGGCCCGCTGGGGCCAACGTCCTGACTTTC.

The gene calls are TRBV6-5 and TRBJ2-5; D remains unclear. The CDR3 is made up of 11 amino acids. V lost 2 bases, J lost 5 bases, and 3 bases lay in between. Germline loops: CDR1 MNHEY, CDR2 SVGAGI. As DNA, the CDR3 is TGTGCCAGCAGTTACCGGGAGACCCAGTACTTC. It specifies CASSYRETQYF.

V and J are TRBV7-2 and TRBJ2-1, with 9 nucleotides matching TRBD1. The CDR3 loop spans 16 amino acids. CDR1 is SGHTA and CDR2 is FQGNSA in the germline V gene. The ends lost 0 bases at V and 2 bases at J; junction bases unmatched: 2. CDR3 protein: CASSLARTGAYNEQFF. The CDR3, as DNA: TGTGCCAGCAGCTTAGCCCGGACAGGGGCCTACAATGAGCAGTTCTTC. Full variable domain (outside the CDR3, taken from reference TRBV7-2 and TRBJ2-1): GAGVSQSPSNKVTEKGKDVELRCDPISGHTALYWYRQSLGQGLEFLIYFQGNSAPDKSGLPSDRFSAERTGGSVSTLTIQRTQQEDSAVYLCASSLARTGAYNEQFFGPGTRLTVL.